The 7 T cell receptor beta chains in this list originate from one sample, sequenced in a study of T-cell memory formation after mild COVID-19. TCRdb reprocessed the 5' RACE reads with MiXCR, giving one entry per CDR3 protein. Of 50,000 to 70,000 distinct CDR3 sequences listed, more than 10% were seen once; the top ten hold 20% to 25%. Source material: PBMCs or a T cell subset sorted from them (not recorded which). The receptor source for this set is a man aged 18 to 29 who had mild COVID-19 (a few samples of this study predate the infection). Cell type and time point are not known.

The rearrangement uses TRBV4-3 and TRBJ2-3, with D perhaps given as TRBD1 or TRBD2 (6 bases each). The ends were cut back, 1 base at V and 3 bases at J, with 20 bases in the middle. CDR3 length equals 18 residues. Per germline, CDR1 LGHNA and CDR2 YSLEER. The CDR3 coding sequence is TGCGCCAGCAGCCAAGCACGGGACCTACAAGGGGGGACAGATACGCAGTATTTT. The encoded protein is CASSQARDLQGGTDTQYF.

The V gene is TRBV12-3 or TRBV12-4, the J gene TRBJ1-2; 10 bases are a match to TRBD1. The CDR3 is 13 amino acids. V lost 7 bases and J lost 4; bases outside the gene matches: 3. CDR3 nucleotide sequence: TGTGCCAGCACCCGGACAGGGGGCTATGGCTACACCTTC. It encodes CASTRTGGYGYTF.

Ten or more counts support this clonotype. The chain has TRBV7-8 and TRBJ1-5; D is unresolved. The CDR3 consists of 15 residues. Germline-derived CDR1 and CDR2 are SGHVS and FQNEAQ. The V end lost 5 bases, the J end lost 2 bases, and 13 bases lay between the germline ends. Here the CDR3 reads CASSLDRYGNQPQHF. The CDR3 nucleotides are TGTGCCAGCAGCCTAGACCGGTACGGCAATCAGCCCCAGCATTTT.

This clonotype was seen repeatedly, ten times or more. The CDR3 region has the DNA TGCGCCAGCAGCCAAGATGGCCTAGCGGGGAATGTAGAGACCCAGTACTTC. Protein: CASSQDGLAGNVETQYF. V is TRBV4-3 and J is TRBJ2-5; 9 bases map to TRBD2. Germline V CDR1 and CDR2: LGHNA, YSLEER. Trimming removed 0 bases from V and 4 bases from J; junction bases left unmatched: 9. This CDR3 has 17 amino acids.

In this sample, this clonotype turned up a few times. J is TRBJ1-3 and V is TRBV20-1; possible D gene TRBD1, 6 bases. The V gene lost 6 bases and the J gene lost 11 bases, with 17 bases spanning the gap. This CDR3 has 12 residues. Germline lookup yields CDR1 DFQATT and CDR2 SNEGSKA (reference sequence). The chain's CDR3 is CSAQLQGTAIYF. The CDR3 region has the DNA TGCAGTGCGCAATTACAGGGAACCGCCATATATTTT.

There are many counts of this clonotype. The rearrangement joins TRBV2 to TRBJ2-3; 8 nucleotides match TRBD2. Germline V gene lookup returns CDR1 SNHLY and CDR2 FYNNEI. CDR3 length equals 15 residues. The trim removed 4 bases at V and 1 base at J, leaving 4 bases unmatched. The DNA of the CDR3 is TGTGCCAGCAGTGTCGGGCGGGGGGGCACAGATACGCAGTATTTT. Amino acids: CASSVGRGGTDTQYF.

This clonotype was counted at least ten times. The chain joins TRBV29-1 to TRBJ1-2; 8 positions match TRBD1. The CDR3 has 15 residues. The J segment lost 4 bases and the V segment lost 7 bases, leaving 14 bases of the junction unmatched. CDR1 SQVTM and CDR2 ANQGSEA come from the germline V gene. In DNA, the CDR3 is TGCAGCGCGGGCAGGGGGCCGCTGGGGACCTATGGCTACACCTTC. Translated, it gives CSAGRGPLGTYGYTF.